This T cell receptor (beta chain) is drawn from a study of shared clonotypes between healthy human individuals. The V and J ends lost 6 bases and 8 bases, in that order; junction bases with no gene match: 7. CDR1 and CDR2 (germline): SEHNR, FQNEAQ (reference sequence). The CDR3 covers 14 residues. CD4+ cell separation produced CD45RA+ naive and CD45RA-negative memory subsets. The assay was immunoSEQ multiplex PCR, and TCRdb's table has in-frame clones only and misses some. Among 1,100,000 or so clones, 75% to 80% were seen once, and the ten largest hold 0.5% to 0.6%. This TCR came from a man younger than 35 in good health. Some clones in this sample may be carry-over from other donors' samples. The rearrangement joins TRBV7-9 to TRBJ1-4, with 9 bases that match TRBD1. Sequencing was performed on memory CD4+ T cells from PBMCs. Regarding subset: CD45RA-negative fraction. The CDR3 is CASSRDRAGEKLFF. CDR3 in DNA: TGTGCCAGCAGTAGGGACAGGGCGGGCGAAAAACTGTTTTTT.